This T cell receptor beta chain was sequenced during a study of OX40 agonist ivuxolimab in advanced cancers. Sequenced by immunoSEQ multiplex PCR; TCRdb stores in-frame clones only, minus some. The table records about 36,000 clones, about 80% of them present only once. Germline loops: CDR1 SGHAT, CDR2 FQNNGV. The V end was cut by 4 bases, the J end by 6 bases, with 22 bases between. This CDR3 contains 17 residues. Sequenced here: CD4+ or CD8+ T cells sorted from blood, sampled in a trial of the OX40 agonist ivuxolimab. The sequence was collected from an adult with an advanced solid tumor such as melanoma, head and neck, liver or kidney cancer. J is TRBJ2-1 and V is TRBV11-2; weak D call: TRBD2 (5 bases). Written as DNA, the CDR3 is TGTGCCAGCAGCTCCGACGGGGTAGACTGGGTGGCCAATGAGCAGTTCTTC. This sequence encodes CASSSDGVDWVANEQFF.